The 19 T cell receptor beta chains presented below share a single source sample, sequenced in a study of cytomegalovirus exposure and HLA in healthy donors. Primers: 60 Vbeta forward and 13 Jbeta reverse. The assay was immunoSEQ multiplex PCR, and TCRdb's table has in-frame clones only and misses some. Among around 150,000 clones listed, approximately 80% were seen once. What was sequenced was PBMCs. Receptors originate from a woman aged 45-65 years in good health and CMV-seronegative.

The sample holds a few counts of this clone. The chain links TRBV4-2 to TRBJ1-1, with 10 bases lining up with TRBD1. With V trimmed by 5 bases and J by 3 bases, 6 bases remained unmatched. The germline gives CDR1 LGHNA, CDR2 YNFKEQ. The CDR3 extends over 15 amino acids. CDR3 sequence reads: CASSFRTGGYTEAFF. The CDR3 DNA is TGTGCCAGCAGCTTTCGGACAGGGGGGTACACTGAAGCTTTCTTT.

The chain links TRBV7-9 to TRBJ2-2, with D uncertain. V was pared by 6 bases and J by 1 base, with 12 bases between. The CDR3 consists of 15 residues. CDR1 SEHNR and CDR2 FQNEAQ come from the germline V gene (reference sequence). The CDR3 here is CASRSAPGNTGELFF. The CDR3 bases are TGTGCCAGCAGATCCGCTCCCGGGAACACCGGGGAGCTGTTTTTT.

In DNA, the CDR3 is TGTGCCAGCAGCATCCTCATGGGGTTGCGGGGGGAGGAGACCCAGTACTTC. It specifies CASSILMGLRGEETQYF. The J gene is TRBJ2-5, the V gene TRBV5-4, with 8 bases matching TRBD2. Germline-derived CDR1 and CDR2 are SGHNT and YYREEE (reference sequence). This CDR3 comprises 17 residues. The V segment lost 4 bases and the J segment 5 bases; nucleotides outside the gene matches: 16.

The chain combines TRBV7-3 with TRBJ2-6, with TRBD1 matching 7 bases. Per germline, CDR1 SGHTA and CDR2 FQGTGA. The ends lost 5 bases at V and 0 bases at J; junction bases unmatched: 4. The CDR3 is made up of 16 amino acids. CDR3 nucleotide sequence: TGTGCCAGCAGCATTAACAGGGGCTCTGGGGCCAACGTCCTGACTTTC. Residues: CASSINRGSGANVLTF.

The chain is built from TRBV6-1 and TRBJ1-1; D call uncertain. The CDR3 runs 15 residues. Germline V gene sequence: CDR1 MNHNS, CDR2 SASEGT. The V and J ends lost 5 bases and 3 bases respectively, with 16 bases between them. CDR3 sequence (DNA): TGTGCCAGCAGTCCATCGACCAGGTTGGACACTGAAGCTTTCTTT. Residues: CASSPSTRLDTEAFF.

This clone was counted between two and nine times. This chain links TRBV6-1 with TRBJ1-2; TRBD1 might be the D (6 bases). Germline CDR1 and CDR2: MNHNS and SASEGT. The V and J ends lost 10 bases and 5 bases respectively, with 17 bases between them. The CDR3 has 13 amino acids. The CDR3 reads CAIPDSSKYGYTF. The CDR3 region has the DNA TGTGCCATTCCGGACAGTTCAAAATATGGCTACACCTTC.

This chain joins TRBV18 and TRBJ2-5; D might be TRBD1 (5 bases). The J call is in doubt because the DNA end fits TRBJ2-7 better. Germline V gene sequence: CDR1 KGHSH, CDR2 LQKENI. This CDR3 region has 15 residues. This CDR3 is CASSPDSQGTYEQYF. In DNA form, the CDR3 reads TGTGCCAGCTCACCCGACAGTCAGGGAACCTACGAGCAGTACTTC.

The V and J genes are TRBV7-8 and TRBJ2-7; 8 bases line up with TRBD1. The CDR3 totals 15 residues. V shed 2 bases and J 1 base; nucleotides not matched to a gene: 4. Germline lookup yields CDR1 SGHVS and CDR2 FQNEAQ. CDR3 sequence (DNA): TGTGCCAGCAGCTTATCTGGACAGGGATCCTACGAGCAGTACTTC. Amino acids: CASSLSGQGSYEQYF. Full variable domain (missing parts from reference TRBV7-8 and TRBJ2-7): GAGVSQSPRYKVAKRGQDVALRCDPISGHVSLFWYQQALGQGPEFLTYFQNEAQLDKSGLPSDRFFAERPEGSVSTLKIQRTQQEDSAVYLCASSLSGQGSYEQYFGPGTRLTVT.

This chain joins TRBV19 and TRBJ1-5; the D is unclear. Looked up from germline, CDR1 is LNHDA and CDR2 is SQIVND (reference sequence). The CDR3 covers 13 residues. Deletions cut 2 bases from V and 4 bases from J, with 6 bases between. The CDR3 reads CASSIIGNQPQHF. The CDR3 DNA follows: TGTGCCAGTAGTATAATCGGGAATCAGCCCCAGCATTTT.

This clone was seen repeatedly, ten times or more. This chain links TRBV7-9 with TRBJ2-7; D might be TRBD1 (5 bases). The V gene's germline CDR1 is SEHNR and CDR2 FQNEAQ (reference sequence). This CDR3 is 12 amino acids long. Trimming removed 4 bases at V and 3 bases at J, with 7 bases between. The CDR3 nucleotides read TGTGCCAGCAGCTCAGGACACTACGAGCAGTACTTC. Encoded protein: CASSSGHYEQYF.

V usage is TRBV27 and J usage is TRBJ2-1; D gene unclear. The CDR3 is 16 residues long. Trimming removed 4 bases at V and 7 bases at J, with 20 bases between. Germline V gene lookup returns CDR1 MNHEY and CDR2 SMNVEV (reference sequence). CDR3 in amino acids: CASSSAGFPKANEQFF. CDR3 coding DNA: TGTGCCAGCAGTTCAGCCGGGTTCCCAAAGGCGAATGAGCAGTTCTTC.

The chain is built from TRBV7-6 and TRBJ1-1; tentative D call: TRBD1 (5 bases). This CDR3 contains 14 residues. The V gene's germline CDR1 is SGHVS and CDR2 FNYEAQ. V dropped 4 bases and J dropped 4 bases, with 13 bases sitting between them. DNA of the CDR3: TGTGCCAGCAGCTCGAACCGGGGGACCACTGAAGCTTTCTTT. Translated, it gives CASSSNRGTTEAFF.

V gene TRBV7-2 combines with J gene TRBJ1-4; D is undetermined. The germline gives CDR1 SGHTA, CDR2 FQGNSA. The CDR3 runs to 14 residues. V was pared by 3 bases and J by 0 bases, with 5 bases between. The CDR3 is CASSLRATNEKLFF. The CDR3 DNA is TGTGCCAGCAGCTTGCGGGCAACTAATGAAAAACTGTTTTTT.

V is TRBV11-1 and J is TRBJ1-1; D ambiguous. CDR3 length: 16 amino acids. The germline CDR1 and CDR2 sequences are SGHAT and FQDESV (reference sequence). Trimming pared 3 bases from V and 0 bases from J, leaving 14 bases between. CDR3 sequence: CASSFGMGGLNTEAFF. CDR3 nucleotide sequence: TGTGCCAGCAGCTTCGGCATGGGAGGGTTGAACACTGAAGCTTTCTTT.

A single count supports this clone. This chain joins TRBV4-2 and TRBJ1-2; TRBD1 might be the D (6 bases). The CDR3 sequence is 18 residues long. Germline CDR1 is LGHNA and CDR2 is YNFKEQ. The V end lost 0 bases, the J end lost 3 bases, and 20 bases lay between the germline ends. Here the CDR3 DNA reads TGTGCCAGCAGCCAAGATTCGGGGGGCGCCGGGAGCGACTATGGCTACACCTTC. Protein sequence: CASSQDSGGAGSDYGYTF.

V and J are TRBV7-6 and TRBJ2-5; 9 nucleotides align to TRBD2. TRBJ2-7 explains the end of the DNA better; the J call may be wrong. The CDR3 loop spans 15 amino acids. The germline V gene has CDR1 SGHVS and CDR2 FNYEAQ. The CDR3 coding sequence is TGTGCCAGCAGCTTAGTAGCGGGGGTTTCCTACGAGCAGTACTTC. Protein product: CASSLVAGVSYEQYF.

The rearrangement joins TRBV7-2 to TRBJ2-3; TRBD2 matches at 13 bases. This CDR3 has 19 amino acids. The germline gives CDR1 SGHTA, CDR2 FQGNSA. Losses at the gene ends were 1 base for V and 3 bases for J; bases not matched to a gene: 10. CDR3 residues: CASSLVGTSGAGQTDTQYF. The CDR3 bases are TGTGCCAGCAGCTTAGTGGGGACTAGCGGGGCCGGGCAAACAGATACGCAGTATTTT.

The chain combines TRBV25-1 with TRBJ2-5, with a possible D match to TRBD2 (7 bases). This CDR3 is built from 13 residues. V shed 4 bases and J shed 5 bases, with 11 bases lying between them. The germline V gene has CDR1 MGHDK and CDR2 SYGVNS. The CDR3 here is CASSAGGDETQYF. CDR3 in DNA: TGTGCCAGCAGTGCGGGGGGCGATGAGACCCAGTACTTC.

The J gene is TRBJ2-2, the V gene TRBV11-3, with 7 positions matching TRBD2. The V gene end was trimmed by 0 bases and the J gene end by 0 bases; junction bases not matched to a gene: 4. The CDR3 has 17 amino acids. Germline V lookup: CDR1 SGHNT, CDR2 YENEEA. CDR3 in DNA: TGTGCCAGCAGCTTAGACGGGGGGAGTTCGAACACCGGGGAGCTGTTTTTT. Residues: CASSLDGGSSNTGELFF.